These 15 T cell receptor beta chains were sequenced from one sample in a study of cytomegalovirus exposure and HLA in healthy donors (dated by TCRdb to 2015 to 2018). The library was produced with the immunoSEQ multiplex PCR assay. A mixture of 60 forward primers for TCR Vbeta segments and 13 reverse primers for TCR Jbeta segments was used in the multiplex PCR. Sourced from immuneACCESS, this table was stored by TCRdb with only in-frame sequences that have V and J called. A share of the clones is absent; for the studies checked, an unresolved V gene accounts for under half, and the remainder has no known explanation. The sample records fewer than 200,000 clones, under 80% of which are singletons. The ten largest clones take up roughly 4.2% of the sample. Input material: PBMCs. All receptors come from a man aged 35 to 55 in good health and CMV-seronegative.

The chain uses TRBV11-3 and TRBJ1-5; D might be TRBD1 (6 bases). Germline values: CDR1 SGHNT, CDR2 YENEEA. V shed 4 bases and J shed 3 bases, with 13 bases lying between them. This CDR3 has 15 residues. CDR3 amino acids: CASSSRQEPNQPQHF. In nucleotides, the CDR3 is TGTGCCAGCAGCTCCCGACAGGAGCCCAATCAGCCCCAGCATTTT.

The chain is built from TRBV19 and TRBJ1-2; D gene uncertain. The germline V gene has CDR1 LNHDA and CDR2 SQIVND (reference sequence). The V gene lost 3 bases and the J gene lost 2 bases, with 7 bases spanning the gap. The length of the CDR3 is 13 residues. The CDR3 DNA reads TGTGCCAGTAGTATCACAGTAAACTATGGCTACACCTTC. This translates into CASSITVNYGYTF.

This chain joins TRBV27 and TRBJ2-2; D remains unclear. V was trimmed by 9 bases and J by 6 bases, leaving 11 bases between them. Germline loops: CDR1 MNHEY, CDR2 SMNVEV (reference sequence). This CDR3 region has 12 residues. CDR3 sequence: CASLTQAGELFF. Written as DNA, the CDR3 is TGTGCCAGTTTGACCCAGGCCGGGGAGCTGTTTTTT.

CDR3 sequence: CSVEDVGGVPQETQYF. The CDR3 DNA reads TGCAGCGTTGAAGATGTAGGAGGGGTACCGCAAGAGACCCAGTACTTC. The rearrangement links TRBV29-1 to TRBJ2-5; possible D gene TRBD2, 6 bases. The germline CDR1 and CDR2 sequences are SQVTM and ANQGSEA. V dropped 0 bases and J dropped 2 bases, with 16 bases sitting between them. CDR3 length: 16 residues.

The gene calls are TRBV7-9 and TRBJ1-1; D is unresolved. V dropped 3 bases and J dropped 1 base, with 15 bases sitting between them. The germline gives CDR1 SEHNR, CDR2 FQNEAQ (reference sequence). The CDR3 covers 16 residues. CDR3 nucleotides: TGTGCCAGCAGCTTCCACCTTCACCACAAGAACACTGAAGCTTTCTTT. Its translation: CASSFHLHHKNTEAFF.

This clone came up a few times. The CDR3 region is CASSVLRQGLNTEAFF. The CDR3 DNA reads TGTGCCAGCAGTGTCCTCAGACAGGGGCTGAACACTGAAGCTTTCTTT. This chain connects TRBV27 to TRBJ1-1, with 8 bases that match TRBD1. V was clipped by 5 bases and J by 0 bases; unmatched bases: 8. The germline V gene encodes CDR1 MNHEY and CDR2 SMNVEV (reference sequence). The CDR3 is made up of 16 amino acids.

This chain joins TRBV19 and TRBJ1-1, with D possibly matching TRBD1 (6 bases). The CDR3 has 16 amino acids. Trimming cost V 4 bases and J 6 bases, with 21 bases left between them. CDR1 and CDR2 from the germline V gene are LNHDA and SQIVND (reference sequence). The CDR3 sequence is CASSTLPGGGRPEAFF. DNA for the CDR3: TGTGCCAGTAGTACCCTCCCCGGCGGGGGGCGTCCTGAAGCTTTCTTT.

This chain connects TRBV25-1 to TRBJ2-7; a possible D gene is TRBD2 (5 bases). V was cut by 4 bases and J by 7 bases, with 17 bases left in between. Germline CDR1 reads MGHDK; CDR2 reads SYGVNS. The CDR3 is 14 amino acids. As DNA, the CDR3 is TGTGCCAGCAGTGGACGAGGGTTTTTGGGGGAGCAGTACTTC. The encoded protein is CASSGRGFLGEQYF.

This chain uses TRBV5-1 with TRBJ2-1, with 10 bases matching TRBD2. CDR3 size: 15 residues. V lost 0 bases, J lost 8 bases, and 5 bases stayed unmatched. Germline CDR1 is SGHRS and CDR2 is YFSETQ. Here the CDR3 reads CASSLVLAGGHEQFF. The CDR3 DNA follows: TGCGCCAGCAGCTTGGTGTTAGCGGGGGGCCATGAGCAGTTCTTC. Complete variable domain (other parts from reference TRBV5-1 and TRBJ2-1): KAGVTQTPRYLIKTRGQQVTLSCSPISGHRSVSWYQQTPGQGLQFLFEYFSETQRNKGNFPGRFSGRQFSNSRSEMNVSTLELGDSALYLCASSLVLAGGHEQFFGPGTRLTVL.

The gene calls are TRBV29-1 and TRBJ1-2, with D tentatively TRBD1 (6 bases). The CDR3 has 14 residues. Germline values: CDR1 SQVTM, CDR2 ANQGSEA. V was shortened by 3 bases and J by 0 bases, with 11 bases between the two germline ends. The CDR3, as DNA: TGCAGCGTTGACCAAGGGGGGGCTAACTATGGCTACACCTTC. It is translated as CSVDQGGANYGYTF. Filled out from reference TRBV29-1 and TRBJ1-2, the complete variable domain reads SAVISQKPSRDICQRGTSLTIQCQVDSQVTMMFWYRQQPGQSLTLIATANQGSEATYESGFVIDKFPISRPNLTFSTLTVSNMSPEDSSIYLCSVDQGGANYGYTFGSGTRLTVV.

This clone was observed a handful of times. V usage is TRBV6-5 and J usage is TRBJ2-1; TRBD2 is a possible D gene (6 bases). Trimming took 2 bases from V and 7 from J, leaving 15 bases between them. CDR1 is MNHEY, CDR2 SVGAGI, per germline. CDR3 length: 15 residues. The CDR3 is CASSYPGTFRNEQFF. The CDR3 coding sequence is TGTGCCAGCAGTTACCCTGGGACTTTTCGAAATGAGCAGTTCTTC.

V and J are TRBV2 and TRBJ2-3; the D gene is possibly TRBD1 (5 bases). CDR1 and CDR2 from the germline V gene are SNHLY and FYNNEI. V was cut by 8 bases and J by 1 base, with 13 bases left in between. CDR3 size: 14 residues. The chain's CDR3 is CASGKGSGTDTQYF. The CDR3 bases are TGTGCCAGCGGTAAGGGGTCGGGCACAGATACGCAGTATTTT.

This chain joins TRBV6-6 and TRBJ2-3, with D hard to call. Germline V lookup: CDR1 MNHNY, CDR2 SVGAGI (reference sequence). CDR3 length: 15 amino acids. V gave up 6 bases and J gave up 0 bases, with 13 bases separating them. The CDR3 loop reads CASSSRKPSTDTQYF. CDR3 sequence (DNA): TGTGCCAGCAGCTCCAGGAAGCCTAGCACAGATACGCAGTATTTT.

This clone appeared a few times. For the CDR3, the DNA is TGCGCCAGCAGCTTGCGACTGAATAATTCACCCCTCCACTTT. Amino acid sequence: CASSLRLNNSPLHF. The chain couples TRBV5-1 to TRBJ1-6; D uncertain. Germline CDR1 and CDR2: SGHRS and YFSETQ. The CDR3 has 14 amino acids. Trimming removed 1 base from V and 5 bases from J, with 7 bases in between.

CDR3 sequence (DNA): TGTGCCAGCAGCTTCGACAGCTATACAGATACGCAGTATTTT. It codes for CASSFDSYTDTQYF. The chain carries TRBV7-2 and TRBJ2-3, with D possibly TRBD1 on 5 matching bases. The germline CDR1 and CDR2 sequences are SGHTA and FQGNSA. The CDR3 is made up of 14 amino acids. V was cut by 3 bases and J by 3 bases, with 10 bases left in between.